Described below is a single T cell receptor beta chain sequence and its context. This sample is part of a study of blood T cell repertoires in COVID-19. Study-level background: PBMCs, B-cell-depleted T cells, or T cells provided the cDNA or gDNA that made up the material.

The V segment lost 2 bases and the J segment 4 bases; nucleotides outside the gene matches: 4. The CDR3 covers 16 residues. The V gene's germline CDR1 is SGHTA and CDR2 FQGNSA. Participants' own reports of clinical history determined their cohort assignment. Clones were read by immunoSEQ multiplex PCR, and TCRdb kept only the in-frame ones, dropping some. The table includes over 200,000 clones, around 80% detected once. The source of this sequence is a man between 60 and 75 years old who had recovered from COVID-19. Sample: PBMCs or T cells enriched from blood (not recorded which). The J gene is TRBJ2-3, the V gene TRBV7-2; 12 nucleotides match TRBD2. The CDR3 region is CASSLSASGGADTQYF. The CDR3 DNA sequence: TGTGCCAGCAGCTTAAGCGCTAGCGGGGGGGCAGATACGCAGTATTTT.